These 32 T cell receptor beta chains were all obtained from the same sample, sequenced in a study of radiation and T cells in renal cell carcinoma. TCRdb's table, derived via immunoSEQ multiplex PCR, lists solely in-frame clones and lacks some. The table lists some 100,000 clones, 70% to 85% of them singletons, with 6% to 7% in the top ten. The time point is: baseline pretreatment blood. Documented treatment: 15 Gy SBRT to primary tumor, nephrectomy 4 weeks later. The sequencing used blood, collected from a patient whose treatment included radiotherapy and nephrectomy. The receptor source for this set is a man aged 60 to 75 with renal cell carcinoma.

The chain is built from TRBV7-8 and TRBJ2-7, with 16 positions matching TRBD2. Germline CDR1 reads SGHVS; CDR2 reads FQNEAQ. V dropped 5 bases and J dropped 0; count of bases not matched to a gene: 10. There are 19 residues in the CDR3. In DNA form, the CDR3 reads TGTGCCAGCAGCCTTTTCGCCGGGACTAGCGGGAGGGCCTCCTACGAGCAGTACTTC. As protein: CASSLFAGTSGRASYEQYF.

V is TRBV19 and J is TRBJ2-1; TRBD2 matches at 12 bases. Germline V gives CDR1 LNHDA, CDR2 SQIVND (reference sequence). Trimming cost V 7 bases and J 8 bases; bases outside gene matches: 9. The CDR3 loop spans 15 amino acids. The CDR3 sequence: CASTLAGGPRDEQFF. The CDR3 region has the DNA TGTGCCAGTACCCTAGCGGGAGGGCCTAGGGATGAGCAGTTCTTC.

The chain couples TRBV4-1 to TRBJ2-6; a weak D match, TRBD1 (6 bases). The ends were cut back, 4 bases at V and 1 base at J, with 8 bases in the middle. The V gene's germline CDR1 is MGHRA and CDR2 YSYEKL. The CDR3 totals 15 residues. CDR3 DNA sequence: TGCGCCAGCAGCCGCGACAGGTCTGGGGCCAACGTCCTGACTTTC. Amino acid sequence: CASSRDRSGANVLTF.

The V and J genes are TRBV4-1 and TRBJ1-4; D possibly corresponds to TRBD1 (5 bases). Looked up from germline, CDR1 is MGHRA and CDR2 is YSYEKL. Trimming stripped 1 base from V and 8 bases from J, with 14 bases between. The CDR3 is 15 amino acids. The CDR3 region is CASSQAGQGGEKLFF. The CDR3 DNA reads as TGCGCCAGCAGCCAAGCGGGGCAGGGTGGGGAAAAACTGTTTTTT.

This chain links TRBV6-1 with TRBJ2-7; D unclear. The CDR3 contains 11 residues. Germline V gene lookup returns CDR1 MNHNS and CDR2 SASEGT. The V end was cut by 3 bases, the J end by 3 bases, with 3 bases between. The CDR3 loop reads CASSEFYEQYF. CDR3 DNA: TGTGCCAGCAGTGAGTTCTACGAGCAGTACTTC.

This chain uses TRBV23-1 with TRBJ1-3, with a possible D match to TRBD1 (5 bases). TRBV23-1 is treated as an ORF (open reading frame) with a function not yet certain. V was pared by 2 bases and J by 0 bases, with 17 bases between. The CDR3 consists of 18 residues. The CDR3 here is CASSQRGRAPSSGNTIYF. The CDR3 DNA is TGCGCCAGCAGTCAAAGGGGAAGGGCTCCGAGCTCTGGAAACACCATATATTTT.

CDR3: CATVGSQETQYF. DNA of the CDR3: TGTGCTACCGTGGGCAGCCAAGAGACCCAGTACTTC. The chain couples TRBV19 to TRBJ2-5; D unresolved. CDR1 is LNHDA and CDR2 is SQIVND in the germline V gene (reference sequence). The CDR3 has 12 residues.

This chain links TRBV9 with TRBJ2-1; 10 bases match TRBD2. V dropped 5 bases and J dropped 9; count of bases not matched to a gene: 5. Germline CDR1 is SGDLS and CDR2 is YYNGEE. The CDR3 covers 13 residues. CDR3 sequence reads: CASSPSGRVEQFF. The CDR3 DNA follows: TGTGCCAGCAGTCCTAGCGGGAGAGTTGAGCAGTTCTTC.

The chain is built from TRBV7-8 and TRBJ2-7, with 9 nucleotides matching TRBD1. This CDR3 is 14 amino acids long. With V trimmed by 5 bases and J by 1 base, 3 bases remained unmatched. Per the germline V gene, CDR1 is SGHVS and CDR2 is FQNEAQ. CDR3 nucleotide sequence: TGTGCCAGCAGCATCGACAGGGGGTCCTACGAGCAGTACTTC. The encoded protein is CASSIDRGSYEQYF.

The chain's CDR3 is CASSSQGGTGELFF. In DNA, the CDR3 is TGTGCCAGCAGTTCCCAAGGGGGCACCGGGGAGCTGTTTTTT. J is TRBJ2-2 and V is TRBV7-2; D may be TRBD1 (6 bases). V shed 6 bases and J shed 4 bases, with 12 bases lying between them. In germline, CDR1 is SGHTA, CDR2 FQGNSA. The CDR3 length is 14 residues.

The chain employs TRBV11-2 and TRBJ1-5, with 9 nucleotides matching TRBD1. The CDR3 consists of 15 residues. From germline, CDR1 is SGHAT and CDR2 FQNNGV. V shed 2 bases and J 5 bases; nucleotides not matched to a gene: 4. In nucleotides, the CDR3 is TGTGCCAGCAGCTTATCTTGGGACAGGGATCAGCCCCAGCATTTT. This encodes CASSLSWDRDQPQHF.

The table lists this clone with many counts. The rearrangement uses TRBV18 and TRBJ1-1, with D uncertain. Germline CDR1 KGHSH, CDR2 LQKENI. V shed 8 bases and J shed 6 bases, with 10 bases lying between them. This CDR3 has 11 amino acids. The DNA of the CDR3 is TGTGCCAGCGGACCCAGGCCTGAAGCTTTCTTT. Residues: CASGPRPEAFF. The full variable domain, its missing parts supplied by reference TRBV18 and TRBJ1-1, is NAGVMQNPRHLVRRRGQEARLRCSPMKGHSHVYWYRQLPEEGLKFMVYLQKENIIDESGMPKERFSAEFPKEGPSILRIQQVVRGDSAAYFCASGPRPEAFFGQGTRLTVV.

A single count supports this clone. The chain employs TRBV7-9 and TRBJ1-1, with 7 nucleotides matching TRBD1. Germline V gives CDR1 SEHNR, CDR2 FQNEAQ (reference sequence). J lost 3 bases, V lost 3 bases, and 4 bases had no gene match. The CDR3 length is 14 residues. CDR3 loop: CASSFETGHTEAFF. CDR3 nucleotides: TGTGCCAGCAGCTTCGAGACAGGGCACACTGAAGCTTTCTTT.

The V gene is TRBV28, the J gene TRBJ1-1; weak D call: TRBD1 (5 bases). V was trimmed by 6 bases and J by 3 bases, leaving 17 bases between them. There are 15 residues in the CDR3. Germline values: CDR1 MDHEN, CDR2 SYDVKM. The CDR3 DNA follows: TGTGCCAGCAGCCGATACTCCCAGGGTGACACTGAAGCTTTCTTT. Translation gives CASSRYSQGDTEAFF.

The chain links TRBV5-5 to TRBJ1-2; no clear D. V lost 1 base to trimming and J lost 7 bases, with 20 bases between them. Looked up from germline, CDR1 is SGHKS and CDR2 is YYEKEE (reference sequence). The length of the CDR3 is 16 residues. CDR3 DNA: TGTGCCAGCAGCTTGACAGAGTCCCAGCTCATTGTTGGCTACACCTTC. Protein product: CASSLTESQLIVGYTF.

The chain uses TRBV27 and TRBJ1-2; TRBD1 matches at 9 bases. This CDR3 contains 14 residues. V lost 3 bases, J lost 2 bases, and 1 base stayed unmatched. Germline V lookup: CDR1 MNHEY, CDR2 SMNVEV (reference sequence). CDR3 protein: CASSFDRGNYGYTF. The CDR3 DNA sequence: TGTGCCAGCAGTTTTGACAGGGGGAACTATGGCTACACCTTC.

The chain couples TRBV4-1 to TRBJ2-1; no clear D. The CDR3 totals 13 residues. The V end lost 0 bases, the J end lost 9 bases, and 9 bases lay between the germline ends. Per the germline V gene, CDR1 is MGHRA and CDR2 is YSYEKL. The CDR3 spells CASSQDPDSEQFF. DNA of the CDR3: TGCGCCAGCAGCCAAGATCCTGATAGTGAGCAGTTCTTC.

The V call is TRBV27, the J call TRBJ2-2; TRBD2 matches 10 bases. V dropped 8 bases and J dropped 10; count of bases not matched to a gene: 10. CDR1 is MNHEY, CDR2 SMNVEV, per germline (reference sequence). This CDR3 has 14 residues. The CDR3 DNA reads TGTGCCAGCGGAGTGGCTAGCGGGAGAGTGGAGCTGTTTTTT. This codes for CASGVASGRVELFF.

The chain employs TRBV28 and TRBJ1-5; D gene ambiguous. Germline loops: CDR1 MDHEN, CDR2 SYDVKM. Trimming shortened V by 2 bases and J by 7 bases, and 9 bases separated the two germline ends. This CDR3 comprises 13 residues. The chain's CDR3 is CASSLTVWQPQHF. In DNA form, the CDR3 reads TGTGCCAGCAGTTTAACGGTATGGCAGCCCCAGCATTTT.

The chain has TRBV19 and TRBJ2-3; D remains unclear. The CDR3 spans 13 residues. The ends were cut back, 5 bases at V and 6 bases at J, with 12 bases in the middle. Germline-derived CDR1 and CDR2 are LNHDA and SQIVND (reference sequence). The chain's CDR3 is CASSFDRTDTQYF. The CDR3 region has the DNA TGTGCCAGTAGTTTCGACCGAACCGATACGCAGTATTTT.

V and J are TRBV4-1 and TRBJ1-5; D is possibly TRBD1 (6 bases). With 3 bases removed from V and 5 bases from J, the gap between germline ends came to 11 bases. The CDR3 is 14 residues long. Germline V lookup: CDR1 MGHRA, CDR2 YSYEKL. CDR3 residues: CASSHPDSYQPQHF. The CDR3 DNA follows: TGCGCCAGCAGCCACCCGGACAGCTATCAGCCCCAGCATTTT.

This clone was seen just once. The chain recombines TRBV6-5 with TRBJ1-1; 7 bases map to TRBD1. CDR3 size: 13 residues. Unmatched junction bases numbered 4, after V lost 2 bases and J lost 7 bases. CDR1 is MNHEY, CDR2 SVGAGI, per germline. The CDR3 sequence is CASSYATGLEAFF. For the CDR3, the DNA is TGTGCCAGCAGTTACGCGACAGGGCTTGAAGCTTTCTTT.

The V call is TRBV11-3, the J call TRBJ2-2, with 13 bases lining up with TRBD2. The trim removed 4 bases at V and 0 bases at J, leaving 8 bases unmatched. CDR1 is SGHNT and CDR2 is YENEEA in the germline V gene. The CDR3 loop spans 19 amino acids. CDR3 nucleotides: TGTGCCAGCAGCTCCCCCCGGACTAGCGGGAGAGCGAACACCGGGGAGCTGTTTTTT. As protein: CASSSPRTSGRANTGELFF.

This clone was observed a handful of times. The J gene is TRBJ2-1, the V gene TRBV10-1, with 12 bases identical to TRBD2. V lost 5 bases, J lost 9 bases, and 5 bases stayed unmatched. The CDR3 has 14 amino acids. Looked up from germline, CDR1 is WNHNN and CDR2 is SYGVQD (reference sequence). The CDR3 reads CASSPLTSGSEQFF. In nucleotides, the CDR3 is TGCGCCAGCAGTCCCCTGACTAGCGGGAGTGAGCAGTTCTTC.

The CDR3 sequence is CASSLQLAGSYEQYF. DNA for the CDR3: TGTGCCAGCAGTTTGCAACTAGCGGGATCCTACGAGCAGTACTTC. The rearrangement joins TRBV27 to TRBJ2-7; 10 nucleotides line up with TRBD2. This CDR3 spans 15 amino acids. The trim removed 3 bases at V and 1 base at J, leaving 3 bases unmatched. Germline V CDR1 and CDR2: MNHEY, SMNVEV (reference sequence).

Comments on this clone: The same CDR3 arises from other DNA sequences in this sample as well. The V call is TRBV28, the J call TRBJ1-1, with D hard to call. The length of the CDR3 is 12 residues. The V and J ends lost 6 bases and 0 bases respectively, with 5 bases between them. CDR1 MDHEN and CDR2 SYDVKM come from the germline V gene. The CDR3 nucleotides are TGTGCCAGCAGCTCCGTGAACACTGAAGCTTTCTTT. This translates into CASSSVNTEAFF.

This sequence joins TRBV19 and TRBJ2-1; possible D gene TRBD1, 5 bases. Trimming shortened V by 4 bases and J by 6 bases, and 16 bases separated the two germline ends. Germline CDR1 is LNHDA and CDR2 is SQIVND (reference sequence). The CDR3 extends over 15 amino acids. CDR3 DNA sequence: TGTGCCAGTAGTACGCACCAGGGTAGGATCAATGAGCAGTTCTTC. It yields the protein CASSTHQGRINEQFF.

In its sample, this clone was seen a few times. The chain employs TRBV18 and TRBJ2-1; TRBD2 is a possible D gene (6 bases). In germline, CDR1 is KGHSH, CDR2 LQKENI. The CDR3 contains 15 residues. V was cut by 0 bases and J by 3 bases, with 9 bases left in between. CDR3 residues: CASSPPEGGYNEQFF. For the CDR3, the DNA is TGTGCCAGCTCACCACCGGAGGGCGGCTACAATGAGCAGTTCTTC.

The chain couples TRBV7-3 to TRBJ2-3; 7 bases are a match to TRBD1. Trimming removed 0 bases from V and 3 bases from J; junction bases left unmatched: 6. The CDR3 has 16 residues. The V gene's germline CDR1 is SGHTA and CDR2 FQGTGA. In DNA, the CDR3 is TGTGCCAGCAGCTTAACGTTCGACAGGGAGACAGATACGCAGTATTTT. Its translation: CASSLTFDRETDTQYF.

The chain couples TRBV5-1 to TRBJ2-1; 7 bases line up with TRBD2. Trimming took 3 bases from V and 5 from J; bases not matched to a gene: 5. CDR1 is SGHRS, CDR2 YFSETQ, per germline. CDR3 size: 14 residues. The CDR3 DNA sequence: TGCGCCAGCAGCTGGGAGGGCCTCAACAATGAGCAGTTCTTC. Its translation is CASSWEGLNNEQFF.

This sequence joins TRBV19 and TRBJ1-5; possibly TRBD1 for D (5 bases). Germline V gene lookup returns CDR1 LNHDA and CDR2 SQIVND (reference sequence). This CDR3 contains 14 residues. Deletions cut 6 bases from V and 3 bases from J, with 12 bases between. The CDR3 region is CASRPGGNNQPQHF. In DNA form, the CDR3 reads TGTGCCAGTAGACCGGGGGGTAACAATCAGCCCCAGCATTTT.

The chain joins TRBV19 to TRBJ2-5, with D perhaps assigned TRBD1 or TRBD2 (5 bases each). Germline V CDR1 and CDR2: LNHDA, SQIVND (reference sequence). Trimming pared 6 bases from V and 2 bases from J, leaving 13 bases between. The CDR3 covers 14 residues. DNA for the CDR3: TGTGCCAGTAGAGAGGGGCCCCTACAAGAGACCCAGTACTTC. The encoded protein is CASREGPLQETQYF.